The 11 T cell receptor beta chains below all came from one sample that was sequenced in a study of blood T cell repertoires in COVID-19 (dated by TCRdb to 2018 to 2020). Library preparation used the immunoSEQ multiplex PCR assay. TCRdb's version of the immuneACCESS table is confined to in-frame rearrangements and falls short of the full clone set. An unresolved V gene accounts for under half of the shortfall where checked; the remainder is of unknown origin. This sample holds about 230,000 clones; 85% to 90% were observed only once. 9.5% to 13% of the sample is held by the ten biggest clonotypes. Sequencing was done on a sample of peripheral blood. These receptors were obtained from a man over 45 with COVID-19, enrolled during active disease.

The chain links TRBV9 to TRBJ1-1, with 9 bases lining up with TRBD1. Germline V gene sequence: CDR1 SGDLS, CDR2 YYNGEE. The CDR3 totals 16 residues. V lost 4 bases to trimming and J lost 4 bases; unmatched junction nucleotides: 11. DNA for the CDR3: TGTGCCAGCAGCCCACGGACAGGGGCGACTCTCACTGAAGCTTTCTTT. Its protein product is CASSPRTGATLTEAFF.

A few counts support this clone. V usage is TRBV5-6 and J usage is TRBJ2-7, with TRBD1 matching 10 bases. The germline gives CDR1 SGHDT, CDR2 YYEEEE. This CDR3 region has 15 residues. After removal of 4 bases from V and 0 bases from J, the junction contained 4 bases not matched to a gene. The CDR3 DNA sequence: TGTGCCAGCAGCCCCAGGGACAGGGGCTCCTACGAGCAGTACTTC. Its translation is CASSPRDRGSYEQYF. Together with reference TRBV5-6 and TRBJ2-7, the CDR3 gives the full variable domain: DAGVTQSPTHLIKTRGQQVTLRCSPKSGHDTVSWYQQALGQGPQFIFQYYEEEERQRGNFPDRFSGHQFPNYSSELNVNALLLGDSALYLCASSPRDRGSYEQYFGPGTRLTVT.

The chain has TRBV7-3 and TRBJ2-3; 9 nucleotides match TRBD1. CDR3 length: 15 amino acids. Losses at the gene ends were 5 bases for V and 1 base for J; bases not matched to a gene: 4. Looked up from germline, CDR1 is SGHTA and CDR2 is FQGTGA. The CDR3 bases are TGTGCCAGCAGCCTACAGGGGGCACGCACAGATACGCAGTATTTT. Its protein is CASSLQGARTDTQYF.

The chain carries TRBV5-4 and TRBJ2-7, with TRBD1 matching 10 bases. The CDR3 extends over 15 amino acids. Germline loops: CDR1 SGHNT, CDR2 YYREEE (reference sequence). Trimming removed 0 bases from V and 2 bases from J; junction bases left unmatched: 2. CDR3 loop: CASSLAGQGTYEQYF. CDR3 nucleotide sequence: TGTGCCAGCAGCTTGGCGGGACAGGGGACCTACGAGCAGTACTTC.

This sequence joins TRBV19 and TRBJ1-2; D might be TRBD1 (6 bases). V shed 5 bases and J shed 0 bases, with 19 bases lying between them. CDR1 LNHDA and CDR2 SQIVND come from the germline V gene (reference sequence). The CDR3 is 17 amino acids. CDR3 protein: CASSAPGQRPTNYGYTF. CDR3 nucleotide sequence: TGTGCCAGTAGTGCCCCCGGACAGCGACCTACTAACTATGGCTACACCTTC.

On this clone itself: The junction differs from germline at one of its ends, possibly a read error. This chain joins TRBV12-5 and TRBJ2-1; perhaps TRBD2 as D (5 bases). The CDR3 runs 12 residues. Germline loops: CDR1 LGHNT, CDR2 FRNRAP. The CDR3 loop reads CASGLDGPPGVF. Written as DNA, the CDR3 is TGTGCTAGTGGTTTGGATGGGCCCCCCGGGGTCTTC.

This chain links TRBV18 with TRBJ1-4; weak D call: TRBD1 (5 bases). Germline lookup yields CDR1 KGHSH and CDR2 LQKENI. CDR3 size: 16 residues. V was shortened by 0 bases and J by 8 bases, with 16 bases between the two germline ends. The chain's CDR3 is CASSPPSGFAPEKLFF. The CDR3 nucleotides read TGTGCCAGCTCACCACCTTCAGGGTTTGCGCCAGAAAAACTGTTTTTT.

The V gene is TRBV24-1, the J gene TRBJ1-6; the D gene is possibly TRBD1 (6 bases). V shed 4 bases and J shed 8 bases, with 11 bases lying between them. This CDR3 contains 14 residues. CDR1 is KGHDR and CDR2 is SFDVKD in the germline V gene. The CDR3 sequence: CATSDQQGYSPLHF. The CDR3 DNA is TGTGCCACCAGTGACCAACAGGGATATTCACCCCTCCACTTT.

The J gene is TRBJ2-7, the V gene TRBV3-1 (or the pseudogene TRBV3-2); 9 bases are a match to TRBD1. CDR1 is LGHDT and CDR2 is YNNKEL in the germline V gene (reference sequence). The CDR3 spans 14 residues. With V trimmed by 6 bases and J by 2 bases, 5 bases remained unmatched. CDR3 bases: TGTGCCAGCAGTTCCAGACAGGGGGCCTACGAGCAGTACTTC. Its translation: CASSSRQGAYEQYF.

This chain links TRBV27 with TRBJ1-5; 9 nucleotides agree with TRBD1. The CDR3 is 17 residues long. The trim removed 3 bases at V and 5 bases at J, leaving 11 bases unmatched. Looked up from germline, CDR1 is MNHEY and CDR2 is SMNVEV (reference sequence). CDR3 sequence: CASSLLSPGQGYQPQHF. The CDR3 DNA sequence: TGTGCCAGCAGTTTGTTGAGCCCGGGACAGGGATATCAGCCCCAGCATTTT.

The CDR3: CASSFSSTDTQYF. The DNA for the CDR3 is TGTGCCAGCAGTTTTTCCTCCACAGATACGCAGTATTTT. This rearrangement joins TRBV12-3 or TRBV12-4 to TRBJ2-3; the D is unclear. The CDR3 consists of 13 residues. Trimming removed 3 bases at V and 2 bases at J, with 6 bases between.